The 27 T cell receptor beta chains below all came from one sample that was sequenced in a study of blood T cell repertoires in COVID-19. Clones were sequenced by immunoSEQ multiplex PCR, and TCRdb holds only the in-frame ones, with some missing. The sample lists 140,000 to 150,000 clones, almost 80% occurring once. Sequencing was carried out using peripheral blood. All receptors derive from a man aged 45-65 years with active or convalescent COVID-19.

V usage is TRBV29-1 and J usage is TRBJ2-1; tentatively, D is TRBD2 (5 bases). The CDR3 spans 14 residues. V was shortened by 4 bases and J by 6 bases, with 16 bases between the two germline ends. The V gene's germline CDR1 is SQVTM and CDR2 ANQGSEA. CDR3 region: CSVGLEGLGNEQFF. CDR3 coding DNA: TGCAGCGTTGGGTTAGAGGGTTTGGGCAATGAGCAGTTCTTC.

This chain joins TRBV9 and TRBJ2-2, with 9 nucleotides matching TRBD2. CDR1 and CDR2 from the germline V gene are SGDLS and YYNGEE. The CDR3 runs to 15 residues. V dropped 7 bases and J dropped 1; count of bases not matched to a gene: 5. This CDR3 reads CASAAREGNTGELFF. For the CDR3, the DNA is TGTGCCAGCGCGGCGCGGGAGGGGAACACCGGGGAGCTGTTTTTT.

The chain joins TRBV10-2 to TRBJ2-3; 11 bases map to TRBD2. Trimming at V came to 4 bases and at J to 6 bases, leaving 3 bases not matched to a gene. The CDR3 has 14 amino acids. CDR1 WSHSY and CDR2 SAAADI come from the germline V gene. The CDR3 sequence is CASSGLAGTDTQYF. DNA for the CDR3: TGCGCCAGCAGTGGACTAGCGGGAACGGATACGCAGTATTTT.

The chain employs TRBV5-6 and TRBJ2-1, with TRBD2 matching 9 bases. This CDR3 comprises 15 residues. V shed 6 bases, J shed 7 bases, and the junction held 11 bases outside the gene matches. Germline values: CDR1 SGHDT, CDR2 YYEEEE. The CDR3 DNA reads TGTGCCAGCAACCCAGTAGCGGGAGATCGAAATGAGCAGTTCTTC. This sequence encodes CASNPVAGDRNEQFF.

V and J are TRBV30 and TRBJ1-6; the D gene is possibly TRBD1 (5 bases). The CDR3 totals 13 residues. The germline gives CDR1 GTSNPN, CDR2 SVGIG (reference sequence). Trimming took 0 bases from V and 7 from J, leaving 7 bases between them. The CDR3 region is CAWSVQDNSPLHF. For the CDR3, the DNA is TGTGCCTGGAGTGTACAGGACAATTCACCCCTCCACTTT.

This rearrangement joins TRBV7-9 to TRBJ1-1, with D possibly matching TRBD1 (5 bases). CDR1 SEHNR and CDR2 FQNEAQ come from the germline V gene (reference sequence). V was clipped by 0 bases and J by 4 bases, with 12 bases between them. The CDR3 covers 15 residues. The CDR3 sequence: CASSLAVAQGTEAFF. DNA of the CDR3: TGTGCCAGCAGCTTAGCGGTGGCGCAGGGCACTGAAGCTTTCTTT.

This clone appeared a few times. The V and J genes are TRBV25-1 and TRBJ2-3; 7 nucleotides line up with TRBD2. There are 18 residues in the CDR3. The V gene's germline CDR1 is MGHDK and CDR2 SYGVNS. V dropped 1 base and J dropped 1; count of bases not matched to a gene: 11. CDR3 amino acids: CASSESSSFGRRTDTQYF. As DNA, the CDR3 is TGTGCCAGCAGTGAATCATCCTCCTTCGGGAGGCGCACAGATACGCAGTATTTT.

V gene TRBV11-2 combines with J gene TRBJ2-7, with D perhaps TRBD2 (6 bases). The CDR3 length is 14 residues. Germline-derived CDR1 and CDR2 are SGHAT and FQNNGV. Trimming removed 4 bases at V and 5 bases at J, with 15 bases between. CDR3 nucleotides: TGTGCCAGCAGCTCTATAAGACTAGGGAACGAGCAGTACTTC. The encoded protein is CASSSIRLGNEQYF.

This rearrangement joins TRBV28 to TRBJ1-5; D is possibly TRBD1 (6 bases). CDR1 MDHEN and CDR2 SYDVKM come from the germline V gene. The CDR3 consists of 16 residues. Deletions cut 3 bases from V and 1 base from J, with 13 bases between. CDR3 bases: TGTGCCAGCAGTTTTGGCAGGGGCTGGAGCAATCAGCCCCAGCATTTT. This gives the protein CASSFGRGWSNQPQHF.

The chain links TRBV19 to TRBJ1-5; 9 nucleotides match TRBD1. Germline lookup yields CDR1 LNHDA and CDR2 SQIVND (reference sequence). With V trimmed by 2 bases and J by 10 bases, 9 bases remained unmatched. The CDR3 is 15 residues long. The CDR3: CASSIRDREVNPQHF. Here the CDR3 DNA reads TGTGCCAGTAGTATACGGGACAGGGAAGTGAACCCCCAGCATTTT.

The rearrangement uses TRBV19 and TRBJ1-5, with 8 bases that match TRBD1. Germline values: CDR1 LNHDA, CDR2 SQIVND (reference sequence). V shed 6 bases, J shed 1 base, and the junction held 5 bases outside the gene matches. The CDR3 consists of 15 residues. The CDR3 DNA is TGTGCCAGTAGAAGACAGGGGAACAGCAATCAGCCCCAGCATTTT. It codes for CASRRQGNSNQPQHF.

The chain couples TRBV7-8 to TRBJ1-6; the D gene is possibly TRBD1 (6 bases). Germline values: CDR1 SGHVS, CDR2 FQNEAQ. The CDR3 consists of 14 residues. V lost 1 base to trimming and J lost 7 bases, with 8 bases between them. The CDR3 DNA sequence: TGTGCCAGCAGCTTAGACAGGGTGAATTCACCCCTCCACTTT. It codes for CASSLDRVNSPLHF.

The chain joins TRBV19 to TRBJ2-1; D is possibly TRBD1 (5 bases). V dropped 10 bases and J dropped 3 bases, with 10 bases sitting between them. Looked up from germline, CDR1 is LNHDA and CDR2 is SQIVND (reference sequence). The CDR3 spans 12 residues. CDR3 nucleotides: TGTGCCACCACGACAGTCTACAATGAGCAGTTCTTC. Translating it yields CATTTVYNEQFF.

In nucleotides, the CDR3 is TGCGCCAGCAGCGAGTCAGGGTTGCGGGAGACCCAGTACTTC. This codes for CASSESGLRETQYF. V is TRBV5-1 and J is TRBJ2-5; possibly TRBD1 for D (5 bases). Germline assignment: CDR1 SGHRS and CDR2 YFSETQ. This CDR3 is built from 14 residues. The V and J ends lost 4 bases and 5 bases respectively, with 15 bases between them.

This clone was counted between two and nine times. The genes are TRBV10-3 and TRBJ2-3; 10 bases are shared with TRBD1. This CDR3 is 15 amino acids long. Germline V lookup: CDR1 ENHRY, CDR2 SYGVKD. The V segment lost 6 bases and the J segment 3 bases; nucleotides outside the gene matches: 6. This CDR3 is CAIRPGTGETDTQYF. As DNA, the CDR3 is TGTGCCATCAGACCCGGGACAGGGGAAACAGATACGCAGTATTTT.

The chain recombines TRBV6-5 with TRBJ2-7; TRBD1 agrees at 7 bases. Germline V gene lookup returns CDR1 MNHEY and CDR2 SVGAGI. V lost 6 bases and J lost 1; bases outside the gene matches: 3. The CDR3 loop spans 13 amino acids. CDR3 nucleotide sequence: TGTGCCAGCAGCCGGACAGGTTCCTACGAGCAGTACTTC. Protein sequence: CASSRTGSYEQYF.

The chain recombines TRBV11-1 with TRBJ1-1; 7 bases match TRBD1. CDR1 SGHAT and CDR2 FQDESV come from the germline V gene (reference sequence). Trimming removed 1 base from V and 6 bases from J; junction bases left unmatched: 11. The CDR3 spans 16 residues. This chain's CDR3 is CASSLVNRQGNPEAFF. In DNA form, the CDR3 reads TGTGCCAGCAGCTTAGTAAATCGACAGGGTAATCCTGAAGCTTTCTTT. Supplemented by reference TRBV11-1 and TRBJ1-1, the full variable domain reads EAEVAQSPRYKITEKSQAVAFWCDPISGHATLYWYRQILGQGPELLVQFQDESVVDDSQLPKDRFSAERLKGVDSTLKIQPAELGDSAMYLCASSLVNRQGNPEAFFGQGTRLTVV.

The chain carries TRBV2 and TRBJ2-7; 8 bases line up with TRBD1. The CDR3 runs 13 residues. The V and J ends lost 4 bases and 2 bases, in that order; junction bases with no gene match: 1. Germline CDR1 SNHLY, CDR2 FYNNEI. CDR3 in amino acids: CASSGGQAYEQYF. In nucleotides, the CDR3 is TGTGCCAGCAGTGGGGGACAGGCCTACGAGCAGTACTTC.

The chain uses TRBV11-3 and TRBJ2-5, with 7 bases fitting TRBD1. This CDR3 comprises 13 residues. Germline assignment: CDR1 SGHNT and CDR2 YENEEA. V lost 1 base, J lost 5 bases, and 1 base stayed unmatched. The DNA of the CDR3 is TGTGCCAGCAGCTTAGTCAGGGGGGAGACCCAGTACTTC. It codes for CASSLVRGETQYF.

This chain uses TRBV7-8 with TRBJ1-2; 7 nucleotides align to TRBD1. V dropped 4 bases and J dropped 4; count of bases not matched to a gene: 9. CDR1 is SGHVS and CDR2 is FQNEAQ in the germline V gene. The CDR3 consists of 15 residues. Here the CDR3 DNA reads TGTGCCAGCAGCTGGGCCACAGGGGCGGGCTATGGCTACACCTTC. Its protein is CASSWATGAGYGYTF. Combining the CDR3 with reference TRBV7-8 and TRBJ1-2 gives the whole variable domain GAGVSQSPRYKVAKRGQDVALRCDPISGHVSLFWYQQALGQGPEFLTYFQNEAQLDKSGLPSDRFFAERPEGSVSTLKIQRTQQEDSAVYLCASSWATGAGYGYTFGSGTRLTVV.

V gene TRBV19 combines with J gene TRBJ1-4; D not resolved. The V and J ends lost 9 bases and 3 bases respectively, with 11 bases between them. The CDR3 length is 13 residues. Germline V gene lookup returns CDR1 LNHDA and CDR2 SQIVND (reference sequence). In DNA form, the CDR3 reads TGTGCCAGCAGTGAGGAGCCTAATGAAAAACTGTTTTTT. It is translated as CASSEEPNEKLFF.

This chain connects TRBV5-4 to TRBJ2-3, with D perhaps TRBD2 (6 bases). V was clipped by 0 bases and J by 1 base, with 9 bases between them. Per the germline V gene, CDR1 is SGHNT and CDR2 is YYREEE (reference sequence). The CDR3 covers 15 residues. Written as DNA, the CDR3 is TGTGCCAGCAGCTTGGTGGGAGGAGGCACAGATACGCAGTATTTT. Protein: CASSLVGGGTDTQYF.

This sequence joins TRBV5-1 and TRBJ2-1; 7 nucleotides align to TRBD2. Germline CDR1 SGHRS, CDR2 YFSETQ. This CDR3 has 15 amino acids. V was clipped by 0 bases and J by 5 bases; unmatched bases: 5. The CDR3 sequence is CASSLVAGAHNEQFF. The DNA of the CDR3 is TGCGCCAGCAGCTTGGTGGCGGGAGCCCACAATGAGCAGTTCTTC.

J is TRBJ1-4 and V is TRBV9, with D possibly matching TRBD1 (5 bases). The germline V gene has CDR1 SGDLS and CDR2 YYNGEE. The CDR3 runs to 14 residues. V lost 3 bases and J 5 bases, leaving 11 bases between the germline ends. In DNA, the CDR3 is TGTGCCAGCAGCGAGGGGCAGTCCAATGAAAAACTGTTTTTT. Protein sequence: CASSEGQSNEKLFF.

The CDR3 loop is CASSQDVSRLTRGYTF. The CDR3 DNA reads as TGTGCCAGCAGCCAAGATGTTAGTCGGCTTACGAGGGGCTACACCTTC. This rearrangement joins TRBV3-1 (or the pseudogene TRBV3-2) to TRBJ1-2, with unresolved D. The CDR3 length is 16 residues. CDR1 and CDR2 (germline): LGHDT, YNNKEL (reference sequence). Trimming shortened V by 0 bases and J by 8 bases, and 19 bases separated the two germline ends.

The chain is built from TRBV6-5 and TRBJ2-1, with TRBD2 as a possible D gene (5 bases). The CDR3 extends over 15 amino acids. Germline CDR1 reads MNHEY; CDR2 reads SVGAGI. V lost 6 bases and J 2 bases, leaving 14 bases between the germline ends. The CDR3 coding sequence is TGTGCCAGCAGCCTTAAGTTCGGGGCCTACAATGAGCAGTTCTTC. It translates to CASSLKFGAYNEQFF.

This clone was observed a single time. The chain employs TRBV27 and TRBJ1-3, with D maybe TRBD1 (5 bases). Germline V gene lookup returns CDR1 MNHEY and CDR2 SMNVEV (reference sequence). This CDR3 is built from 13 residues. V was pared by 6 bases and J by 6 bases, with 12 bases between. The CDR3, as DNA: TGTGCCAGCAGCCCGCGGGGCTCAAACACCATATATTTT. Protein product: CASSPRGSNTIYF.